These 10 T cell receptor beta chains were sequenced from one sample in a study of T cell clonality in common variable immunodeficiency. Study-wide results and limits: In common variable immunodeficiency, TCR beta chains reportedly carried fewer deletions and N-nucleotide insertions.

No cognate antigen is known for these TCRs. Clones were sequenced by immunoSEQ multiplex PCR, and TCRdb holds only the in-frame ones, with some missing. Recorded for this sample: 6,500 to 8,500 clones. The specimen was peripheral blood mononuclear cells. These receptors all come from a human donor with common variable immunodeficiency.

Notes on this clone: The read ends 3 residues shy of where the CDR3 ends; the end is completed using the germline J gene. This chain connects TRBV2 to TRBJ2-3, with 12 bases matching TRBD1. V lost 6 bases, J lost 2 bases, and 3 bases stayed unmatched. There are 15 residues in the CDR3. CDR1 and CDR2 from the germline V gene are SNHLY and FYNNEI. CDR3 DNA, as far as it was read: TGTGCCAGCAGCGGGACAGGGGGCAACACAGATACG. It codes for CASSGTGGNTDT. The full CDR3 protein is CASSGTGGNTDTQYF.

On this clone itself: The read stops 3 residues short of the end of the CDR3; the missing end is completed from the germline J gene. This rearrangement joins TRBV19 to TRBJ2-3; possibly TRBD1 for D (5 bases). The germline gives CDR1 LNHDA, CDR2 SQIVND (reference sequence). Between the trimmed V and J ends, which lost 5 bases and 1 base, there was a span of 13 bases. CDR3 length equals 15 residues. CDR3: CASSGEGAGTDTQYF. Incomplete CDR3 DNA: TGTGCCAGTAGTGGGGAAGGGGCCGGCACAGATACG.

In regard to this clone: Read coverage stops 3 residues before the CDR3 terminus; the germline J gene supplies the remainder. The rearrangement joins TRBV19 to TRBJ1-1, with D possibly being TRBD1 (6 bases). V gave up 8 bases and J gave up 0 bases, with 16 bases separating them. Per germline, CDR1 LNHDA and CDR2 SQIVND (reference sequence). The CDR3 consists of 15 residues. Incomplete CDR3 DNA: TGTGCCAGTCGTTGGGGGGGACACATGAACACTGAA. Encoded protein: CASRWGGHMNTE. Given in full, the CDR3 is CASRWGGHMNTEAFF. Supplemented by reference TRBV19 and TRBJ1-1, the full variable domain reads DGGITQSPKYLFRKEGQNVTLSCEQNLNHDAMYWYRQDPGQGLRLIYYSQIVNDFQKGDIAEGYSVSREKKESFPLTVTSAQKNPTAFYLCASRWGGHMNTEAFFGQGTRLTVV.

Remarks on this clone: The read gets to within 3 residues of the CDR3 end, and the germline J gene fills in the rest. The V and J genes are TRBV7-2 and TRBJ2-3, with D unresolved. From germline, CDR1 is SGHTA and CDR2 FQGNSA. CDR3 length: 14 residues. V lost 5 bases, J lost 1 base, and 10 bases lay in between. CDR3: CASSPARGTDTQYF. The DNA read from the CDR3 is TGTGCCAGCAGCCCCGCCCGCGGCACAGATACG.

Concerning this clone: The observed sequence ends 3 residues before the CDR3 terminus, with the missing tail filled in from the germline J gene. This rearrangement joins TRBV19 to TRBJ1-2, with D perhaps TRBD1 (6 bases). The V and J ends lost 3 bases and 4 bases respectively, with 15 bases between them. Per germline, CDR1 LNHDA and CDR2 SQIVND (reference sequence). This CDR3 has 15 amino acids. CDR3: CASSMVGGRSYGYTF. The part of the CDR3 DNA that was read is TGTGCCAGTAGTATGGTCGGGGGGCGATCCTATGGC.

About this clone: The read terminates 3 residues ahead of where the CDR3 ends, so the germline J gene completes it. The chain employs TRBV5-1 and TRBJ1-4; D possibly corresponds to TRBD1 (6 bases). Germline V gene lookup returns CDR1 SGHRS and CDR2 YFSETQ. The CDR3 loop spans 15 amino acids. The V end lost 1 base, the J end lost 5 bases, and 12 bases lay between the germline ends. The DNA read from the CDR3 is TGCGCCAGCAGCTTGAAACAGGGCCACAATGAAAAA. Its translation: CASSLKQGHNEK. The CDR3, in full, reads CASSLKQGHNEKLFF. The full variable domain, completed using reference TRBV5-1 and TRBJ1-4, is KAGVTQTPRYLIKTRGQQVTLSCSPISGHRSVSWYQQTPGQGLQFLFEYFSETQRNKGNFPGRFSGRQFSNSRSEMNVSTLELGDSALYLCASSLKQGHNEKLFFGSGTQLSVL.

Of note for this clone: From the germline J gene comes the end of the CDR3, since the read stops 3 residues before it. The chain is built from TRBV2 and TRBJ1-1, with D unclear. V lost 0 bases, J lost 5 bases, and 7 bases lay in between. Per germline, CDR1 SNHLY and CDR2 FYNNEI. CDR3 length: 13 amino acids. The CDR3 here is CASSEAPRTEAFF. The CDR3 DNA, read in part, is TGTGCCAGCAGTGAAGCCCCCCGGACTGAA.

The sequenced CDR3 bases are TGTGCCAGCTCACCAGCAAACAGGGGAGATGAG. This translates into CASSPANRGDE. The complete CDR3 reads CASSPANRGDEQFF. The V call is TRBV18, the J call TRBJ2-1; 7 bases are a match to TRBD1. The CDR3 end lies 3 residues beyond the end of the read and is filled in from the germline J gene. Germline values: CDR1 KGHSH, CDR2 LQKENI. V gave up 2 bases and J gave up 8 bases; unmatched junction bases: 6. The CDR3 has 14 residues.

Points on this clone: The read falls 3 residues short of the CDR3 end, and the missing part is taken from the germline J gene. The chain carries TRBV2 and TRBJ2-7; TRBD2 is a possible D gene (5 bases). V lost 4 bases to trimming and J lost 3 bases, with 13 bases between them. Germline values: CDR1 SNHLY, CDR2 FYNNEI. The CDR3 has 14 amino acids. The chain's CDR3 is CASSVGVDNYEQYF. CDR3 DNA (partial): TGTGCCAGCAGTGTCGGGGTCGACAACTACGAG.

Regarding this clone: The read ends 3 residues before the CDR3 terminus; that terminus is restored from the germline J gene. The chain links TRBV20-1 to TRBJ2-7, with D tentatively TRBD1 (6 bases). Germline V gene sequence: CDR1 DFQATT, CDR2 SNEGSKA (reference sequence). V lost 3 bases and J 0 bases, leaving 21 bases between the germline ends. CDR3 size: 17 residues. The sequenced CDR3 bases are TGCAGTGCTAGTGGGCCCGGCAGGGGACCCTTCTCCTACGAG. Residues: CSASGPGRGPFSYE. The whole CDR3 region reads CSASGPGRGPFSYEQYF.